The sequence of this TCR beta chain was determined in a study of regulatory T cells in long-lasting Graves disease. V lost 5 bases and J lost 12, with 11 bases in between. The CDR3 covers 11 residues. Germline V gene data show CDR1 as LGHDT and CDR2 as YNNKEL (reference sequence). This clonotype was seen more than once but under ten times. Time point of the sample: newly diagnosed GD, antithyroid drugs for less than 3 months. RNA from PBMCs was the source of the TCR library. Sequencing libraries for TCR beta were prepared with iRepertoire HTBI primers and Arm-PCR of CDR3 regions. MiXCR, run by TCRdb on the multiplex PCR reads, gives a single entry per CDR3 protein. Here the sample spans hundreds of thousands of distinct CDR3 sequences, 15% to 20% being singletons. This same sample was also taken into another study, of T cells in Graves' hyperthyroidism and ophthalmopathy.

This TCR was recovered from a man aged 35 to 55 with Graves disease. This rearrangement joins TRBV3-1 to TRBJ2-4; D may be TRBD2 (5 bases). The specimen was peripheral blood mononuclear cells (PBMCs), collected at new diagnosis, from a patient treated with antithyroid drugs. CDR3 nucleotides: TGTGCCAGCAGCACCCGGGATGATCAGTACTTC. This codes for CASSTRDDQYF.